The sequence of this TCR beta chain was determined in a study of identical twins. MiXCR, run by TCRdb on the 5' RACE reads, gives a single entry per CDR3 protein. The sample includes 300,000 to 350,000 distinct CDR3 sequences, about 12% of them seen just once. This clonotype was picked up a small number of times. V trimming: 4 bases; J trimming: 0 bases; junction bases outside the gene matches: 17. The CDR3 has 19 residues. The germline gives CDR1 MDHEN, CDR2 SYDVKM. These data were likewise used in another study, on yellow fever vaccine responses in identical twins.

The sample taken for sequencing was CD8+ T cells sorted from blood. The J gene is TRBJ2-5, the V gene TRBV28; 7 positions agree with TRBD2. The receptor was isolated from a woman under 30 in good health. The CDR3 DNA reads as TGTGCCAGCAGTTCCCCGGTTGACCTGAAGCGGGATTACCAAGAGACCCAGTACTTC. This codes for CASSSPVDLKRDYQETQYF. The full variable domain, its missing parts supplied by reference TRBV28 and TRBJ2-5, is DVKVTQSSRYLVKRTGEKVFLECVQDMDHENMFWYRQDPGLGLRLIYFSYDVKMKEKGDIPEGYSVSREKKERFSLILESASTNQTSMYLCASSSPVDLKRDYQETQYFGPGTRLLVL.